This record concerns one T cell receptor beta chain sequence. The repertoire was sequenced with immunoSEQ multiplex PCR; TCRdb's copy has only in-frame clones and lacks some. The table lists a few hundred thousand clones, approximately 83% of them singletons. The data belong to a study of blood T cell repertoires in COVID-19. For the study at large: The United States, Italy and Spain were the sources of the acute and convalescent COVID-19 samples. From T cells, B-cell-depleted T cells, or PBMCs came the material, which was cDNA or gDNA.

J was trimmed by 1 base and V by 6 bases; bases with no gene match: 7. Germline assignment: CDR1 MNHEY and CDR2 SVGEGT. CDR3 length: 16 residues. Allocation to cohorts depended on clinical history reported by the participants. Input material: PBMCs or T cells enriched from blood (not recorded which). The sequence was collected from a man younger than 40 who had recovered from COVID-19. The rearrangement uses TRBV6-2 or TRBV6-3 and TRBJ2-7; TRBD2 agrees at 12 bases. Here the CDR3 reads CASSQRLAGVSYEQYF. In DNA form, the CDR3 reads TGTGCCAGCAGCCAGAGACTAGCGGGGGTTTCCTACGAGCAGTACTTC.